Each of the 21 T cell receptor beta chains below was sequenced from the same sample in a study of shared clonotypes between healthy human individuals. Using immunoSEQ multiplex PCR, the repertoire was profiled, and TCRdb retains in-frame clones only, with some absent. The sample carries about 2.4 million clones, over 85% recorded once. The sequencing input was naive CD4+ T cells from PBMCs. Described subset: CD45RA+ positively selected. These receptors originate from a man between 18 and 35 years old in good health. Some clones in this sample may be carry-over from other donors' samples.

The genes are TRBV28 and TRBJ2-2; D unresolved. CDR1 is MDHEN, CDR2 SYDVKM, per germline. The V end was cut by 8 bases, the J end by 0 bases, with 22 bases between. The CDR3 sequence is 18 residues long. In nucleotides, the CDR3 is TGTGCCAGCTTCTGGAGAGGCAGCACTGACTCGAACACCGGGGAGCTGTTTTTT. Its translation: CASFWRGSTDSNTGELFF.

This sequence joins TRBV27 and TRBJ1-1; TRBD1 is a possible D gene (6 bases). This CDR3 contains 15 residues. With 6 bases removed from V and 6 bases from J, the gap between germline ends came to 20 bases. CDR1 is MNHEY and CDR2 is SMNVEV in the germline V gene (reference sequence). The CDR3 is CASSRSWDTMSEAFF. The CDR3 DNA sequence: TGTGCCAGCAGCCGTAGCTGGGACACTATGTCTGAAGCTTTCTTT.

The chain is built from TRBV28 and TRBJ1-1, with a weak D call TRBD1 (5 bases). Germline lookup yields CDR1 MDHEN and CDR2 SYDVKM. The ends were cut back, 6 bases at V and 10 bases at J, with 15 bases in the middle. CDR3 length: 12 residues. CDR3 sequence (DNA): TGTGCCAGCAGGTCGACAGCCCTGACAGCTTTCTTT. Protein sequence: CASRSTALTAFF.

Regarding this clone: Other DNA variants within this sample encode the same CDR3. J is TRBJ2-7 and V is TRBV15; D gene uncertain. The CDR3 sequence is 12 residues long. Trimming took off 3 bases at V and 0 bases at J, with 3 bases between the two ends. Germline CDR1 reads LNHNV; CDR2 reads YYDKDF (reference sequence). This chain's CDR3 is CATSRSSYEQYF. The CDR3 nucleotides are TGTGCCACCAGCAGGAGCTCCTACGAGCAGTACTTC.

The chain uses TRBV7-2 and TRBJ2-3; 8 bases line up with TRBD2. The trim removed 5 bases at V and 0 bases at J, leaving 13 bases unmatched. This CDR3 is 18 amino acids long. From germline, CDR1 is SGHTA and CDR2 FQGNSA. CDR3: CASSRSTRGGASTDTQYF. The CDR3 DNA sequence: TGTGCCAGCAGCCGATCTACCCGGGGGGGTGCTAGCACAGATACGCAGTATTTT.

The gene calls are TRBV11-2 and TRBJ2-4, with no clear D. Germline lookup yields CDR1 SGHAT and CDR2 FQNNGV. CDR3 length: 17 residues. V was cut by 3 bases and J by 0 bases, with 15 bases left in between. Here the CDR3 DNA reads TGTGCCAGCAGCTTCCGGGTTTTAGCCCTAGCCAAAAACATTCAGTACTTC. This codes for CASSFRVLALAKNIQYF.

A note on this clone: The same CDR3 arises from other DNA sequences in this sample as well. In nucleotides, the CDR3 is TGTGCCAGCAGCAGATCCTACGAGCAGTACTTC. Protein: CASSRSYEQYF. V gene TRBV7-9 combines with J gene TRBJ2-7, with D unclear. Germline assignment: CDR1 SEHNR and CDR2 FQNEAQ (reference sequence). The V end lost 5 bases, the J end lost 1 base, and 3 bases lay between the germline ends. The CDR3 runs 11 residues.

V is TRBV28 and J is TRBJ2-7; 9 bases map to TRBD2. The trim removed 6 bases at V and 5 bases at J, leaving 11 bases unmatched. In germline, CDR1 is MDHEN, CDR2 SYDVKM. This CDR3 has 15 amino acids. CDR3 DNA: TGTGCCAGCAGCCCCGGTAGCGGGAGAAGGGACGAGCAGTACTTC. This sequence encodes CASSPGSGRRDEQYF.

The gene calls are TRBV18 and TRBJ1-1; D ambiguous. The CDR3 runs 12 residues. Looked up from germline, CDR1 is KGHSH and CDR2 is LQKENI. V lost 4 bases and J lost 2, with 5 bases in between. The CDR3 sequence is CASSRENTEAFF. CDR3 DNA sequence: TGTGCCAGCTCACGCGAAAACACTGAAGCTTTCTTT.

The chain combines TRBV10-3 with TRBJ2-3; no reliable D call. Germline CDR1 is ENHRY and CDR2 is SYGVKD. CDR3 length: 13 amino acids. The V gene lost 11 bases and the J gene lost 4 bases, with 16 bases spanning the gap. CDR3 bases: TGTGCCTCAAGAGGCCGAATAGCAGATACGCAGTATTTT. It encodes CASRGRIADTQYF.

The chain recombines TRBV6-1 with TRBJ1-5; TRBD1 aligns across 7 bases. The CDR3 is made up of 11 amino acids. The junction had 4 bases not matched to a gene; V was cut back by 8 bases and J by 9 bases. The germline gives CDR1 MNHNS, CDR2 SASEGT. The CDR3 reads CASAGGGPQHF. As DNA, the CDR3 is TGTGCCAGCGCAGGGGGGGGGCCCCAGCATTTT.

The rearrangement links TRBV29-1 to TRBJ2-3; 13 bases fit TRBD2. Losses at the gene ends were 6 bases for V and 7 bases for J; bases not matched to a gene: 10. The CDR3 length is 15 residues. Germline-derived CDR1 and CDR2 are SQVTM and ANQGSEA. CDR3 DNA sequence: TGCAGCGTCGCGGGACTAGCGGGACCTACCAATACGCAGTATTTT. Amino acid sequence: CSVAGLAGPTNTQYF.

DNA of the CDR3: TGTGCCAGCAGTTTATCCCCGGCTAGTAGCGAGCAGTACTTC. It translates to CASSLSPASSEQYF. This chain uses TRBV27 with TRBJ2-7; no clear D gene. In germline, CDR1 is MNHEY, CDR2 SMNVEV (reference sequence). The ends were cut back, 0 bases at V and 6 bases at J, with 12 bases in the middle. This CDR3 spans 14 amino acids.

This rearrangement joins TRBV6-6 to TRBJ1-1; possible D gene TRBD1, 5 bases. Germline assignment: CDR1 MNHNY and CDR2 SVGAGI (reference sequence). Trimming removed 6 bases from V and 7 bases from J, with 18 bases in between. The CDR3 sequence is 14 residues long. CDR3 nucleotide sequence: TGTGCCAGCAGACACGACAGCCTTACTAATGAAGCTTTCTTT. Protein: CASRHDSLTNEAFF.

The chain links TRBV28 to TRBJ2-1; D is possibly TRBD2 (5 bases). The germline V and J ends were trimmed by 2 bases and 7 bases, with 15 bases remaining between them. Germline CDR1 MDHEN, CDR2 SYDVKM. The CDR3 runs 15 residues. CDR3 nucleotides: TGTGCCAGCAGTTTAGGTAGGACGGGAAGGAATGAGCAGTTCTTC. Protein: CASSLGRTGRNEQFF. Complete variable domain (other parts from reference TRBV28 and TRBJ2-1): DVKVTQSSRYLVKRTGEKVFLECVQDMDHENMFWYRQDPGLGLRLIYFSYDVKMKEKGDIPEGYSVSREKKERFSLILESASTNQTSMYLCASSLGRTGRNEQFFGPGTRLTVL.

The CDR3 region is CASRARQTPYEQYF. DNA of the CDR3: TGTGCCAGCAGGGCCCGACAGACTCCTTACGAGCAGTACTTC. This chain links TRBV2 with TRBJ2-5, with a weak D call TRBD1 (5 bases). The DNA end lines up better with TRBJ2-7; the J call may be wrong. Germline CDR1 and CDR2: SNHLY and FYNNEI. The CDR3 has 14 residues.

The chain combines TRBV28 with TRBJ2-7; TRBD2 aligns across 11 bases. Germline V gene lookup returns CDR1 MDHEN and CDR2 SYDVKM. The CDR3 loop spans 15 amino acids. Trimming cost V 2 bases and J 3 bases; bases outside gene matches: 3. CDR3 in DNA: TGTGCCAGCAGTTTAGGGACTAGCGGCCACTACGAGCAGTACTTC. It specifies CASSLGTSGHYEQYF.

In regard to this clone: The junction does not match germline at one end; this may be a read error. This chain uses TRBV7-9 with TRBJ1-2; tentative D call: TRBD1 (6 bases). Germline CDR1 reads SEHNR; CDR2 reads FQNEAQ (reference sequence). The CDR3 covers 14 residues. The CDR3 sequence: CASSPLAGDYGHTF. In nucleotides, the CDR3 is TGTGCCAGCAGTCCGCTGGCAGGGGACTATGGCCACACCTTC. Full variable domain (outside the CDR3, taken from reference TRBV7-9 and TRBJ1-2): DTGVSQNPRHKITKRGQNVTFRCDPISEHNRLYWYRQTLGQGPEFLTYFQNEAQLEKSRLLSDRFSAERPKGSFSTLEIQRTEQGDSAMYLCASSPLAGDYGHTFGSGTRLTVV.

V usage is TRBV7-8 and J usage is TRBJ2-2; 11 bases fit TRBD2. The germline gives CDR1 SGHVS, CDR2 FQNEAQ. This CDR3 region has 16 residues. J was trimmed by 5 bases and V by 5 bases; bases with no gene match: 7. The CDR3 nucleotides read TGTGCCAGCAGCGCAGGGACTAGCGGTACGACCGGGGAGCTGTTTTTT. Protein product: CASSAGTSGTTGELFF.

In regard to this clone: The identical CDR3 is also encoded by other nucleotide sequences in the sample. The rearrangement uses TRBV6-5 and TRBJ1-1, with D possibly being TRBD1 (5 bases). Trimming shortened V by 3 bases and J by 10 bases, and 9 bases separated the two germline ends. This CDR3 has 11 residues. Germline values: CDR1 MNHEY, CDR2 SVGAGI. The CDR3 DNA follows: TGTGCCAGCAGTTATGGGGGTAGAGCTTTCTTT. It is translated as CASSYGGRAFF.

The chain recombines TRBV5-1 with TRBJ2-5, with 8 bases lining up with TRBD1. In germline, CDR1 is SGHRS, CDR2 YFSETQ. The junction had 9 bases not matched to a gene; V was cut back by 3 bases and J by 5 bases. The length of the CDR3 is 15 residues. The CDR3 is CASSWARGPEETQYF. Written as DNA, the CDR3 is TGCGCCAGCAGCTGGGCCAGGGGGCCGGAGGAGACCCAGTACTTC.